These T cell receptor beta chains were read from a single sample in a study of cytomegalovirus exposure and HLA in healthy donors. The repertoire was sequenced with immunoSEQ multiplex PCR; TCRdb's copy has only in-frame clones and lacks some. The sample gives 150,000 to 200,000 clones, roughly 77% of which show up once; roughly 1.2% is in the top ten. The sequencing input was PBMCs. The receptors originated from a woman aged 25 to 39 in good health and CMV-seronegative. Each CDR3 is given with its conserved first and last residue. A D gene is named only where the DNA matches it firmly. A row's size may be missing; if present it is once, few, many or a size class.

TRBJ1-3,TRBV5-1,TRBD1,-,CASSLGTGAGNTIYF,TGCGCCAGCAGCTTAGGGACAGGGGCTGGAAACACCATATATTTT
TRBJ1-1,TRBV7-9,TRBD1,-,CASSLPWTGRTEAFF,TGTGCCAGCAGCTTACCATGGACAGGGAGGACTGAAGCTTTCTTT
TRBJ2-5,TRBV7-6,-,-,CASSWRNDAQETQYF,TGTGCCAGCAGCTGGCGGAATGATGCGCAAGAGACCCAGTACTTC
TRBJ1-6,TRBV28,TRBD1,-,CASSYNRGTSPLHF,TGTGCCAGCAGTTACAACAGGGGGACCTCACCCCTCCACTTT
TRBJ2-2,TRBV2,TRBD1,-,CASRVRQGINTGELFF,TGTGCCAGCAGGGTTCGACAGGGTATAAACACCGGGGAGCTGTTTTTT
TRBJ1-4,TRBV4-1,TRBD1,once,CASSQDTGGQSLNEKLFF,TGCGCCAGCAGCCAAGATACAGGGGGCCAATCCCTTAATGAAAAACTGTTTTTT
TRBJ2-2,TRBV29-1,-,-,CSVEGHNTGELFF,TGCAGCGTTGAGGGACATAACACCGGGGAGCTGTTTTTT
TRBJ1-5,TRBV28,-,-,CASTATPGSGNQPQHF,TGTGCCAGCACCGCAACCCCAGGGTCAGGCAATCAGCCCCAGCATTTT
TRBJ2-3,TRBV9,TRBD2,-,CASSGTTTSGRTDTQYF,TGTGCCAGCAGCGGTACAACCACTAGCGGGAGAACAGATACGCAGTATTTT
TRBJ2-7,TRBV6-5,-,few,CASRQPSGSSYEQYF,TGTGCCAGCAGGCAACCATCCGGGAGCTCCTACGAGCAGTACTTC
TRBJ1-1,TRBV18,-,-,CASSPSIQNTEAFF,TGTGCCAGCTCACCATCCATCCAGAACACTGAAGCTTTCTTT
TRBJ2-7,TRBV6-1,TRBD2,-,CASSEGLAVPYEQYF,TGTGCCAGCAGTGAAGGCCTAGCGGTCCCCTACGAGCAGTACTTC
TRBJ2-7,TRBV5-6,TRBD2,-,CASSSTRITGTSGRGEQYF,TGTGCCAGCAGCTCAACACGAATTACCGGGACTAGCGGGAGAGGGGAGCAGTACTTC
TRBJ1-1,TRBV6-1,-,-,CASSESQGAEAFF,TGTGCCAGCAGTGAATCGCAGGGCGCTGAAGCTTTCTTT
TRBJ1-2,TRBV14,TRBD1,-,CASSLDRGWGYTF,TGTGCCAGCAGCCTCGACAGGGGGTGGGGCTACACCTTC
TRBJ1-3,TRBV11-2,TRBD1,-,CASSLKGSGGAGNTIYF,TGTGCCAGCAGCTTAAAAGGGTCAGGGGGAGCTGGAAACACCATATATTTT
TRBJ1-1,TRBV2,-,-,CASTLVENTEAFF,TGTGCCAGCACCCTGGTAGAGAACACTGAAGCTTTCTTT
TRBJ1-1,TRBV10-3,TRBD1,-,CAISEGTGLLNTEAFF,TGTGCCATCAGTGAAGGGACAGGTCTCTTGAACACTGAAGCTTTCTTT
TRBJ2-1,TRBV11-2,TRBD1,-,CASSLVSGGFNEQFF,TGTGCCAGCAGCTTAGTCTCAGGGGGATTCAATGAGCAGTTCTTC
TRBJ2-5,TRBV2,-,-,CASSEGLGGRGQETQYF,TGTGCCAGCAGTGAAGGCCTCGGGGGCAGGGGGCAAGAGACCCAGTACTTC
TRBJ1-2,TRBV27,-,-,CASSSTSRRGVYGYTF,TGTGCCAGCAGTTCCACCTCCCGAAGGGGCGTCTATGGCTACACCTTC
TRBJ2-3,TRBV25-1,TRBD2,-,CASSPSGGAYTQYF,TGTGCCAGCAGCCCTAGCGGGGGGGCGTATACGCAGTATTTT
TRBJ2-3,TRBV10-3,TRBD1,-,CAIHPGQGIDTQYF,TGTGCCATTCATCCGGGACAGGGGATAGATACGCAGTATTTT
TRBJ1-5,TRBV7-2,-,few,CASSPGLNSNQPQHF,TGTGCCAGCAGCCCAGGACTGAATAGCAATCAGCCCCAGCATTTT
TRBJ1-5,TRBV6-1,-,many,CASSALDSGQPQHF,TGTGCCAGCAGCGCGCTCGACTCGGGTCAGCCCCAGCATTTT
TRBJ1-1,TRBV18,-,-,CASATEATEAFF,TGTGCCAGCGCTACAGAAGCCACTGAAGCTTTCTTT
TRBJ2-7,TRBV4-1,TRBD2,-,CASSRTSGRPSYEQYF,TGCGCCAGTAGCCGGACTAGCGGGAGACCGTCCTACGAGCAGTACTTC
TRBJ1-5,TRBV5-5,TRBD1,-,CASSSGQGGAIQPQHF,TGTGCCAGCAGCTCCGGACAGGGGGGAGCGATTCAGCCCCAGCATTTT
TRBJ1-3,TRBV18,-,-,CASSALQGKAGNTIYF,TGTGCCAGCTCAGCCCTCCAGGGAAAGGCTGGAAACACCATATATTTT
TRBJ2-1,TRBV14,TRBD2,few,CASSPGLDPHNEQFF,TGTGCCAGCAGCCCCGGACTAGACCCACACAATGAGCAGTTCTTC
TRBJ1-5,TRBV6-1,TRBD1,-,CASSATRQGTSNQPQHF,TGTGCCAGCAGTGCAACGAGACAGGGAACTAGCAATCAGCCCCAGCATTTT
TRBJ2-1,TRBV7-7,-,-,CASSPVSGNNEQFF,TGTGCCAGCAGCCCTGTCTCCGGGAATAATGAGCAGTTCTTC
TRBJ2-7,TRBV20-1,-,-,CSGGDSYEQYF,TGCAGTGGCGGGGACTCCTACGAGCAGTACTTC
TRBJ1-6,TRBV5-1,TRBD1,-,CASSPQGDSPLHF,TGCGCCAGCAGCCCCCAGGGGGATTCACCCCTCCACTTT
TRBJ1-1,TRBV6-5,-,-,CASRHSGGAEAFF,TGTGCCAGCCGCCACTCGGGAGGGGCTGAAGCTTTCTTT
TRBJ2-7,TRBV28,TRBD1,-,CASSLRGTGYYEQYF,TGTGCCAGCAGTTTAAGGGGGACAGGGTACTACGAGCAGTACTTC
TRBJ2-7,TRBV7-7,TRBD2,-,CASSPGVAGGPHEQYF,TGTGCCAGCAGCCCCGGGGTAGCGGGAGGTCCCCACGAGCAGTACTTC
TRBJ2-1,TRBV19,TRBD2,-,CASSETGLAGELSSYNEQFF,TGTGCCAGTAGTGAAACGGGACTAGCGGGAGAGTTAAGCTCCTACAATGAGCAGTTCTTC
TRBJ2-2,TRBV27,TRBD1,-,CASGRQGRSGELFF,TGTGCCAGCGGCAGACAGGGGAGGAGCGGGGAGCTGTTTTTT
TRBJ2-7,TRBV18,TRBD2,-,CASSPPFSGSPYEQYF,TGTGCCAGCTCACCACCGTTCAGCGGGAGCCCCTACGAGCAGTACTTC
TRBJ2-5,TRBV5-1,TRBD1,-,CASSTGGAETQYF,TGCGCCAGCAGCACAGGGGGCGCGGAGACCCAGTACTTC
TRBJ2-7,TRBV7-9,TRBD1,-,CASSAKGTEAYEQYF,TGTGCCAGCAGCGCCAAAGGGACAGAGGCCTACGAGCAGTACTTC
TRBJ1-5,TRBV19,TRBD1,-,CASSRVPQGAGSNQPQHF,TGTGCCAGTAGTAGGGTTCCTCAGGGGGCGGGTAGCAATCAGCCCCAGCATTTT
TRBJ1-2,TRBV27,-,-,CASSLRSEDYGYTF,TGTGCCAGCAGTTTAAGGAGTGAGGACTATGGCTACACCTTC
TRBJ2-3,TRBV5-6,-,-,CASSQTLQVLTQYF,TGTGCCAGCAGCCAAACGCTGCAGGTCTTGACGCAGTATTTT
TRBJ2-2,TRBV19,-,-,CATEPFNGVATGELFF,TGTGCCACCGAGCCCTTCAACGGGGTCGCCACCGGGGAGCTGTTTTTT
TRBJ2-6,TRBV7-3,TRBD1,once,CASSLAGGSGANVLTF,TGTGCCAGCAGCTTAGCAGGGGGCTCTGGGGCCAACGTCCTGACTTTC
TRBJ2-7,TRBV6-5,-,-,CASKEDRTYEQYF,TGTGCCAGCAAGGAGGACAGAACCTACGAGCAGTACTTC
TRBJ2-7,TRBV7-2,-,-,CASSSPTDPYYEQYF,TGTGCCAGCAGCTCGCCGACAGATCCCTACTACGAGCAGTACTTC
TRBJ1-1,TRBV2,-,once,CASRGLTNTEAFF,TGTGCCAGCAGGGGGCTGACGAACACTGAAGCTTTCTTT
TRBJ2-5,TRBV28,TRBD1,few,CASNHRTGIKTQYF,TGTGCCAGCAACCACCGGACAGGGATAAAGACCCAGTACTTC
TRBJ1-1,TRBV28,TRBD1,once,CASSFSTGQGWSVAFF,TGTGCCAGCAGTTTTTCAACTGGACAGGGATGGTCGGTGGCTTTCTTT
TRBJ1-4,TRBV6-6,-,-,CASSWRQTNEKLFF,TGTGCCAGCAGTTGGAGACAGACAAATGAAAAACTGTTTTTT
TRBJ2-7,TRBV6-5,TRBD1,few,CASSTTGTGKNEQYF,TGTGCCAGCAGTACTACCGGGACAGGGAAAAACGAGCAGTACTTC
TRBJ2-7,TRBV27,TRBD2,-,CASAPLAGRSSYEQYF,TGTGCCAGCGCCCCACTAGCGGGTCGGAGCTCCTACGAGCAGTACTTC
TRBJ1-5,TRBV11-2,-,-,CASSLTRGDQPQHF,TGTGCCAGCAGCTTAACTCGGGGGGATCAGCCCCAGCATTTT
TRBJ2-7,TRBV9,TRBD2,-,CASSVDVGGTYEQYF,TGTGCCAGCAGCGTAGACGTGGGAGGGACCTACGAGCAGTACTTC